This T cell receptor (beta chain) was retrieved from a study of human T cells and chemical hapten exposure. As to time point: patch test 2, 6 weeks after DPC sensitization. Treatment denoted: therapeutic diphenylcyclopropenone sensitization with weekly scalp DPC. Germline V gene data show CDR1 as LGHNA and CDR2 as YNFKEQ. The CDR3 is 15 amino acids. V was shortened by 0 bases and J by 4 bases, with 12 bases between the two germline ends. TCRdb analysed the RACE reads with MiXCR anew, one entry per CDR3 protein. The sample holds roughly 96,000 distinct CDR3 sequences; 7.5% to 10% are singletons and the top ten take approximately 1.9%. This clonotype has a count of ten or more.

This receptor was taken from a woman between 40 and 55 years old with alopecia areata. Some clones in this sample may be carry-over from other donors' samples. J is TRBJ1-2 and V is TRBV4-2, with D possibly matching TRBD1 (5 bases). The sequenced sample was whole blood, obtained in connection with sensitization to the hapten diphenylcyclopropenone (DPC). CDR3 sequence (DNA): TGTGCCAGCAGCCAAGAGAGAGCAGGGCCCTATGGCTACACCTTC. As protein: CASSQERAGPYGYTF.